This T cell receptor beta chain was sequenced in a study of post-analysis software for immune sequencing data. Study outcomes and limitations: Elevated frequency relative to controls characterized 4 or 5 TRBV segments in patients, TRBV5-6, TRBV5-1 and TRBV20-1 among them.

As concerns this clonotype: Its target is not known.

Each TCR beta cDNA library carried unique molecular identifiers. Each CDR3 protein is one row after TCRdb ran MiXCR on the PCR reads. The sample yields 700,000 to 800,000 distinct CDR3 sequences, about 32% seen once. The CDR3 consists of 13 residues. Trimming shortened V by 8 bases and J by 2 bases, and 10 bases separated the two germline ends. Germline values: CDR1 MNHNS, CDR2 SASEGT. The chain uses TRBV6-1 and TRBJ2-1; D is uncertain. This clonotype originated in a girl aged 5-17 years with multiple sclerosis. The sequenced sample consisted of blood. CDR3 DNA: TGTGCCAGCGGCCGGGTTACCTACAATGAGCAGTTCTTC. Encoded protein: CASGRVTYNEQFF.